The 15 T cell receptor beta chains in this list originate from one sample, sequenced in a study of TIL therapy for anti-PD-1-resistant metastatic lung cancer. Specified time point: pre-treatment sample, taken before nivolumab and TIL therapy. The immunoSEQ assay was v3. Clones were sequenced by immunoSEQ multiplex PCR, and TCRdb holds only the in-frame ones, with some missing. This table has tens of thousands of clones, roughly 84% appearing once. The input for sequencing was blood, taken at baseline. These receptors originate from a person between 30 and 79 years old with non-small cell lung cancer.

The J gene is TRBJ2-7, the V gene TRBV5-1; the match to TRBD1 covers 7 bases. Germline values: CDR1 SGHRS, CDR2 YFSETQ. CDR3 length: 12 amino acids. The ends lost 6 bases at V and 5 bases at J; junction bases unmatched: 5. The DNA for the CDR3 is TGCGCCAGCACCGACAGGGCCAACGAGCAGTACTTC. Translated: CASTDRANEQYF.

The chain recombines TRBV3-1 (or the pseudogene TRBV3-2) with TRBJ1-5; no reliable D call. The V gene's germline CDR1 is LGHDT and CDR2 YNNKEL (reference sequence). V lost 6 bases to trimming and J lost 2 bases, with 11 bases between them. The CDR3 contains 14 residues. The CDR3 spells CASSPSRGNQPQHF. The CDR3 DNA follows: TGTGCCAGCAGTCCTAGTCGTGGCAATCAGCCCCAGCATTTT.

This clone occurred a few times. The chain joins TRBV7-2 to TRBJ1-2; a weak D match, TRBD1 (5 bases). Trimming pared 5 bases from V and 6 bases from J, leaving 13 bases between. The CDR3 contains 13 residues. Per germline, CDR1 SGHTA and CDR2 FQGNSA. CDR3: CASSPGRAHGYTF. The CDR3 bases are TGTGCCAGCAGCCCAGGCAGGGCTCATGGCTACACCTTC.

The chain couples TRBV5-6 to TRBJ1-2; D possibly corresponds to TRBD1 (6 bases). Between the trimmed V and J ends, which lost 5 bases and 6 bases, there was a span of 11 bases. The germline CDR1 and CDR2 sequences are SGHDT and YYEEEE. This CDR3 comprises 12 residues. In nucleotides, the CDR3 is TGTGCCAGCAGGCAACAGGGTCATGGCTACACCTTC. It is translated as CASRQQGHGYTF.

The chain has TRBV6-5 and TRBJ2-2, with TRBD1 as a possible D gene (5 bases). The CDR3 extends over 13 amino acids. V shed 6 bases and J shed 6 bases, with 11 bases lying between them. Per the germline V gene, CDR1 is MNHEY and CDR2 is SVGAGI. CDR3 sequence: CASRWQGAGELFF. CDR3 sequence (DNA): TGTGCCAGCAGGTGGCAGGGCGCCGGGGAGCTGTTTTTT.

The chain joins TRBV29-1 to TRBJ1-2; D is unresolved. Germline-derived CDR1 and CDR2 are SQVTM and ANQGSEA. The CDR3 covers 14 residues. Trimming took 7 bases from V and 4 from J, leaving 19 bases between them. The CDR3 coding sequence is TGCAGCGCACGCCTCTCAGCTTCGGGCTATGGCTACACCTTC. Translating gives CSARLSASGYGYTF.

This chain joins TRBV11-3 and TRBJ1-1, with unresolved D. The CDR3 covers 14 residues. Germline V CDR1 and CDR2: SGHNT, YENEEA. Trimming cost V 1 base and J 0 bases, with 6 bases left between them. The CDR3 sequence: CASSLGHMNTEAFF. CDR3 nucleotide sequence: TGTGCCAGCAGCTTAGGACACATGAACACTGAAGCTTTCTTT.

The chain is built from TRBV27 and TRBJ2-1; D is ambiguous. Germline V CDR1 and CDR2: MNHEY, SMNVEV (reference sequence). Trimming stripped 2 bases from V and 1 base from J, with 6 bases between. The CDR3 consists of 14 residues. This chain's CDR3 is CASSLTASYNEQFF. CDR3 in DNA: TGTGCCAGCAGTTTAACAGCTTCCTACAATGAGCAGTTCTTC.

The rearrangement uses TRBV19 and TRBJ2-3, with D possibly being TRBD1 (5 bases). Trimming removed 0 bases from V and 4 bases from J, with 11 bases in between. The CDR3 has 15 amino acids. From germline, CDR1 is LNHDA and CDR2 SQIVND (reference sequence). Here the CDR3 reads CASSIDRGASDTQYF. CDR3 nucleotide sequence: TGTGCCAGTAGTATAGATCGTGGGGCGTCAGATACGCAGTATTTT.

The chain uses TRBV4-1 and TRBJ2-1, with 12 bases fitting TRBD2. This CDR3 spans 16 amino acids. Per the germline V gene, CDR1 is MGHRA and CDR2 is YSYEKL. Unmatched junction bases numbered 3, after V lost 0 bases and J lost 6 bases. The CDR3 here is CASSQETSGGLNEQFF. For the CDR3, the DNA is TGCGCCAGCAGCCAAGAGACTAGCGGGGGACTCAATGAGCAGTTCTTC.

This sequence joins TRBV6-5 and TRBJ1-1; maybe TRBD1 (5 bases). Trimming cost V 6 bases and J 4 bases, with 12 bases left between them. Germline V gene data show CDR1 as MNHEY and CDR2 as SVGAGI. The CDR3 contains 13 residues. The CDR3 bases are TGTGCCAGCAGCCCCTATGGGGCCACTGAAGCTTTCTTT. It codes for CASSPYGATEAFF.

This sequence joins TRBV7-6 and TRBJ1-4; D remains unclear. V lost 0 bases and J lost 0, with 5 bases in between. Germline V CDR1 and CDR2: SGHVS, FNYEAQ. The length of the CDR3 is 15 residues. The CDR3 protein is CASSLAGATNEKLFF. CDR3 DNA: TGTGCCAGCAGCTTAGCGGGAGCAACTAATGAAAAACTGTTTTTT.

The rearrangement joins TRBV11-2 to TRBJ1-1; 9 bases fit TRBD1. V gave up 3 bases and J gave up 4 bases; unmatched junction bases: 3. The CDR3 is 14 residues long. The V gene's germline CDR1 is SGHAT and CDR2 FQNNGV. CDR3 in amino acids: CASSFEDRGTEAFF. The CDR3 bases are TGTGCCAGCAGCTTCGAGGACAGGGGCACTGAAGCTTTCTTT.

This chain uses TRBV9 with TRBJ2-1; 16 nucleotides align to TRBD2. CDR3 size: 19 residues. Germline assignment: CDR1 SGDLS and CDR2 YYNGEE. V gave up 4 bases and J gave up 4 bases; unmatched junction bases: 11. The CDR3 DNA sequence: TGTGCCAGCAGCCCAGACCCCGGGACTAGCGGGAGGGTTTACAATGAGCAGTTCTTC. Translated: CASSPDPGTSGRVYNEQFF.

The gene calls are TRBV5-5 and TRBJ2-2; D unclear. Trimming removed 0 bases at V and 0 bases at J, with 9 bases between. The CDR3 covers 16 residues. Germline assignment: CDR1 SGHKS and CDR2 YYEKEE (reference sequence). CDR3: CASSLAVNANTGELFF. The CDR3, as DNA: TGTGCCAGCAGCTTGGCGGTAAACGCGAACACCGGGGAGCTGTTTTTT.